The rows below give T cell receptor beta chains drawn from one sample of a study of T cell responses to AZD1222 COVID-19 vaccine. The repertoire was sequenced with immunoSEQ multiplex PCR; TCRdb's copy has only in-frame clones and lacks some. The repertoire has 69,000 or so clones, around 90% of them found once; the top ten carry roughly 1.3%. The sequences come from peripheral blood, collected 28 days after the second AZD1222 dose. These receptors were collected from an adult who received the AZD1222 COVID-19 vaccine. Both conserved end residues are part of each CDR3. The D gene is left open where the match is weak. Not all rows give a size; the values are once, few, many and, for expanded clones, a class.

size	J	V	D	CDR3	DNA
NA	TRBJ2-5	TRBV15	TRBD2	CATSRLSSGGLQETQYF	TGTGCCACCAGCAGACTTTCTAGCGGGGGACTCCAAGAGACCCAGTACTTC
NA	TRBJ1-3	TRBV18	NA	CASSNGLSGNTIYF	TGTGCCAGCTCAAACGGACTCTCTGGAAACACCATATATTTT
NA	TRBJ2-1	TRBV20-1	TRBD2	CSASATWGLAGENEQFF	TGCAGTGCTAGTGCTACGTGGGGACTAGCGGGAGAGAATGAGCAGTTCTTC
NA	TRBJ2-5	TRBV6-2/TRBV6-3	NA	CASSYPRRPETQYF	TGTGCCAGCAGTTACCCTAGGAGGCCAGAGACCCAGTACTTC
NA	TRBJ1-1	TRBV6-5	NA	CASRVGVNTEAFF	TGTGCCAGCAGGGTGGGTGTGAACACTGAAGCTTTCTTT
NA	TRBJ1-3	TRBV3-1/TRBV3-2	NA	CASSQDWGRTTIYF	TGTGCCAGCAGCCAAGACTGGGGACGGACCACCATATATTTT
NA	TRBJ1-1	TRBV30	TRBD1	CAWTGNRGRFSTEAFF	TGTGCCTGGACCGGCAATAGGGGGCGGTTTTCCACTGAAGCTTTCTTT
NA	TRBJ2-3	TRBV7-3	TRBD2	CASSLGHSGGTDTQYF	TGTGCCAGCAGCTTGGGACATAGCGGGGGCACAGATACGCAGTATTTT
NA	TRBJ1-1	TRBV5-1	NA	CASSLAILGNTEAFF	TGCGCCAGCAGCTTGGCCATTCTGGGAAACACTGAAGCTTTCTTT
NA	TRBJ2-1	TRBV18	NA	CASSRQHNEQFF	TGTGCCAGCTCAAGACAACACAATGAGCAGTTCTTC
NA	TRBJ1-1	TRBV9	TRBD1	CASSVGTGPVTEAFF	TGTGCCAGCAGCGTAGGGACAGGGCCCGTCACTGAAGCTTTCTTT
few	TRBJ2-1	TRBV4-1	TRBD2	CASGVAGGIHNEQFF	TGCGCCAGCGGAGTAGCGGGAGGGATACACAATGAGCAGTTCTTC
few	TRBJ2-3	TRBV1	NA	CTSSQVWGEGTDTQYF	NA
NA	TRBJ2-2	TRBV2	TRBD2	CASSRGLLLAGELFF	TGTGCCAGCAGTCGGGGACTACTTTTAGCCGGGGAGCTGTTTTTT
NA	TRBJ2-7	TRBV11-2	NA	CASSLVDGSYEQYF	TGTGCCAGCAGCTTAGTGGACGGCTCCTACGAGCAGTACTTC
NA	TRBJ1-3	TRBV5-8	NA	CASSLGHSGNTIYF	TGTGCCAGCAGCTTGGGACACTCGGGGAACACCATATATTTT
NA	TRBJ1-1	TRBV7-9	NA	CASSLRGLPPGAFF	TGTGCCAGCAGCTTAAGGGGACTTCCACCAGGAGCTTTCTTT
NA	TRBJ1-6	TRBV6-6	NA	CASRPDRNNSPLHF	TGTGCCAGCAGACCTGACAGGAATAATTCACCCCTCCACTTT
NA	TRBJ1-3	TRBV6-6	TRBD1	CASRLRTGNTIYF	TGTGCCAGCAGGCTCCGGACAGGCAACACCATATATTTT
NA	TRBJ1-3	TRBV11-2	NA	CASSLSGNTIYF	TGTGCCAGCAGCTTATCTGGAAACACCATATATTTT
NA	TRBJ2-1	TRBV18	NA	CATRVGNEQFF	TGTGCCACGCGGGTCGGCAATGAGCAGTTCTTC
NA	TRBJ1-2	TRBV11-2	TRBD1	CASSVDRAPGGGYTF	TGTGCCAGCAGCGTCGACAGGGCCCCGGGGGGTGGCTACACCTTC
NA	TRBJ1-5	TRBV6-6	TRBD1	CASSPGQGGNQPQHF	TGTGCCAGCAGTCCAGGACAGGGAGGGAATCAGCCCCAGCATTTT
NA	TRBJ1-1	TRBV6-5	TRBD1	CASSPTPTDRAAFF	TGTGCCAGCAGTCCTACTCCCACCGACAGGGCAGCTTTCTTT
NA	TRBJ1-2	TRBV2	NA	CASSAGVQGYGYTF	TGTGCCAGCAGTGCAGGGGTTCAGGGCTATGGCTACACCTTC
NA	TRBJ2-1	TRBV2	TRBD2	CASSGPLLAGGNEQFF	TGTGCCAGCAGTGGCCCCCTTCTAGCGGGAGGTAATGAGCAGTTCTTC
NA	TRBJ2-7	TRBV5-1	NA	CASSPRTYEQYF	TGCGCCAGCAGCCCGAGGACCTACGAGCAGTACTTC
NA	TRBJ1-4	TRBV19	NA	CASSREVWEKLFF	TGTGCCAGTAGTAGGGAGGTGTGGGAAAAACTGTTTTTT
NA	TRBJ2-1	TRBV19	TRBD2	CASSIGLAGGFGEQFF	TGTGCCAGTAGTATAGGACTAGCGGGAGGTTTCGGTGAGCAGTTCTTC
NA	TRBJ2-3	TRBV7-2	NA	CASSLAPLSTDTQYF	TGTGCCAGCAGCTTGGCACCTCTTAGCACAGATACGCAGTATTTT
NA	TRBJ1-1	TRBV7-9	NA	CASSLDVKGAFF	TGTGCCAGCAGCTTAGATGTAAAGGGGGCTTTCTTT
NA	TRBJ1-1	TRBV5-1	TRBD1	CASSFQGAIAEAFF	TGCGCCAGCAGCTTTCAGGGGGCGATTGCTGAAGCTTTCTTT
NA	TRBJ1-5	TRBV5-8	NA	CASSLYTVLQPQHF	TGTGCCAGCAGCTTGTACACAGTACTCCAGCCCCAGCATTTT
NA	TRBJ1-5	TRBV7-2	TRBD1	CASSPGQAQPQHF	TGTGCCAGCAGCCCCGGACAGGCCCAACCCCAGCATTTT
NA	TRBJ1-2	TRBV9	TRBD1	CASSQRGTGGGYTF	TGTGCCAGCAGCCAACGAGGGACAGGGGGTGGCTACACCTTC
once	TRBJ1-4	TRBV6-1	NA	CASSEARRAGTNEKLFF	TGTGCCAGCAGTGAAGCTAGGAGGGCAGGAACTAATGAAAAACTGTTTTTT
NA	TRBJ1-1	TRBV18	TRBD1	CASSPQGANTEAFF	TGTGCCAGCTCACCCCAGGGGGCGAACACTGAAGCTTTCTTT
few	TRBJ2-6	TRBV4-2	TRBD2	CASSQERGSGANVLTF	TGTGCCAGCAGCCAGGAGCGGGGCTCTGGGGCCAACGTCCTGACTTTC
few	TRBJ2-5	TRBV14	NA	CASSQVDQETQYF	TGTGCCAGCAGCCAAGTCGACCAAGAGACCCAGTACTTC
NA	TRBJ2-1	TRBV19	TRBD2	CASTLGTRGNEQFF	TGTGCCAGTACTCTCGGGACTAGGGGCAATGAGCAGTTCTTC
NA	TRBJ1-6	TRBV30	NA	CAGARRSYNSPLHF	TGTGCCGGGGCTAGGAGATCCTATAATTCACCCCTCCACTTT
NA	TRBJ1-1	TRBV7-9	NA	CASRPGLVNTEAFF	TGTGCCAGCAGACCGGGGCTGGTGAACACTGAAGCTTTCTTT
NA	TRBJ1-1	TRBV19	NA	CASSIDGEGSGTEAFF	TGTGCCAGTAGTATAGATGGGGAGGGTTCGGGCACTGAAGCTTTCTTT
few	TRBJ1-4	TRBV7-9	NA	CASSPRGGNEKLFF	TGTGCCAGCAGCCCGAGAGGGGGGAATGAAAAACTGTTTTTT
NA	TRBJ2-1	TRBV11-2	TRBD2	CASSWRLAGVGNEQFF	TGTGCCAGCAGCTGGAGGCTAGCGGGAGTGGGCAATGAGCAGTTCTTC
NA	TRBJ1-1	TRBV7-2	NA	CASSFKARNTEAFF	TGTGCCAGCAGCTTTAAAGCGAGGAACACTGAAGCTTTCTTT
NA	TRBJ1-2	TRBV6-5	TRBD1	CASSFSTGDYGYTF	TGTGCCAGCAGTTTTTCAACAGGGGACTATGGCTACACCTTC
NA	TRBJ1-5	TRBV7-8	NA	CASTYRAGTAGNQPQHF	TGTGCCAGCACCTATCGGGCCGGAACAGCGGGCAATCAGCCCCAGCATTTT
NA	TRBJ1-2	TRBV3-1/TRBV3-2	TRBD1	CASSRRTGTANYGYTF	TGTGCCAGCAGCCGAAGGACAGGGACAGCTAACTATGGCTACACCTTC
NA	TRBJ2-2	TRBV12-5	TRBD2	CASGLDPERGGELFF	TGTGCTAGTGGTTTGGATCCGGAGCGGGGTGGGGAGCTGTTTTTT
NA	TRBJ2-1	TRBV3-1/TRBV3-2	NA	CASSQKGQVGEQFF	TGTGCCAGCAGCCAAAAGGGACAAGTGGGCGAGCAGTTCTTC
NA	TRBJ2-5	TRBV7-6	TRBD2	CASSGYSEQRERETQYF	TGTGCCAGCAGCGGATACTCGGAGCAGCGGGAGAGAGAGACCCAGTACTTC
NA	TRBJ1-1	TRBV9	NA	CASSVVVLGNTEAFF	TGTGCCAGCAGCGTAGTGGTGCTCGGGAACACTGAAGCTTTCTTT
NA	TRBJ2-3	TRBV7-3	TRBD2	CASSPGGPGDTQYF	TGTGCCAGCAGCCCGGGAGGGCCCGGAGATACGCAGTATTTT
NA	TRBJ1-1	TRBV5-8	NA	CASSLRQGEAFF	TGTGCCAGCAGCTTGAGGCAGGGGGAAGCTTTCTTT
NA	TRBJ1-4	TRBV18	NA	CASSPSSGQKLFF	TGTGCCAGCTCACCAAGCTCTGGGCAAAAACTGTTTTTT
NA	TRBJ2-2	TRBV5-1	TRBD1	CASRGQANTGELFF	TGCGCCAGCAGGGGACAGGCTAACACCGGGGAGCTGTTTTTT
few	TRBJ2-5	TRBV11-2	NA	CASSLTGSYETQYF	TGTGCCAGCAGCCTAACCGGTAGCTACGAGACCCAGTACTTC
NA	TRBJ1-1	TRBV29-1	NA	CSVQGLDTEAFF	TGCAGCGTCCAAGGGTTAGACACTGAAGCTTTCTTT
NA	TRBJ1-5	TRBV12-3/TRBV12-4	TRBD1	CASSGQEGQPQHF	TGTGCCAGCAGCGGACAGGAGGGTCAGCCCCAGCATTTT